Shown below are 20 T cell receptor beta chains from a single sample sequenced in a study of CD8 T cells in ankylosing spondylitis. Antigens for these TCRs are unknown. General study results and limits: Roughly eight highly homologous variants made up a TCR beta motif, and this motif appeared characteristic of ankylosing spondylitis blood.

TCRdb reprocessed the 5' RACE reads via MiXCR and lists one record per CDR3 protein. Among about 400,000 distinct CDR3 sequences listed, around 24% were seen once. The sequencing sample was made of blood, either unsorted or a sorted T cell fraction (not recorded which). The source of these receptors is a male donor with ankylosing spondylitis.

V gene TRBV20-1 combines with J gene TRBJ2-1, with 9 bases lining up with TRBD2. Germline-derived CDR1 and CDR2 are DFQATT and SNEGSKA (reference sequence). This CDR3 spans 16 amino acids. J lost 6 bases, V lost 2 bases, and 11 bases had no gene match. The CDR3: CSARRTLAGVRNEQFF. DNA of the CDR3: TGCAGTGCTAGAAGAACATTAGCGGGAGTGCGCAATGAGCAGTTCTTC.

This clonotype appeared once. This chain uses TRBV15 with TRBJ2-3; perhaps D is TRBD1 or TRBD2 (5 bases each). Germline-derived CDR1 and CDR2 are LNHNV and YYDKDF (reference sequence). The CDR3 spans 14 residues. V was trimmed by 4 bases and J by 3 bases, leaving 11 bases between them. The DNA of the CDR3 is TGTGCCACCAGCAAGCGAGGGACGACAGATACGCAGTATTTT. This sequence encodes CATSKRGTTDTQYF.

The chain employs TRBV7-9 and TRBJ1-1, with unresolved D. The V end was cut by 3 bases, the J end by 6 bases, with 17 bases between. The CDR3 consists of 15 residues. The V gene's germline CDR1 is SEHNR and CDR2 FQNEAQ (reference sequence). This CDR3 is CASSLRAVESSEAFF. The CDR3 DNA follows: TGTGCCAGCAGCTTGAGGGCCGTTGAATCATCTGAAGCTTTCTTT.

The V call is TRBV5-1, the J call TRBJ2-7; 7 bases agree with TRBD1. The CDR3 totals 15 residues. Germline lookup yields CDR1 SGHRS and CDR2 YFSETQ. J gave up 1 base and V 4 bases, and 8 bases lay outside the gene matches. Here the CDR3 reads CASSHVQGHSYEQYF. The DNA for the CDR3 is TGCGCCAGCAGCCATGTACAGGGGCATTCCTACGAGCAGTACTTC.

The chain carries TRBV9 and TRBJ2-2, with D uncertain. V was trimmed by 3 bases and J by 3 bases, leaving 12 bases between them. Germline assignment: CDR1 SGDLS and CDR2 YYNGEE. The CDR3 loop spans 15 amino acids. DNA for the CDR3: TGTGCCAGCAGCGCCTATGTGGGTGACACCGGGGAGCTGTTTTTT. Translation gives CASSAYVGDTGELFF.

The count of this clonotype is one. The genes are TRBV5-1 and TRBJ2-1; TRBD2 matches at 10 bases. The J segment lost 4 bases and the V segment lost 4 bases, leaving 8 bases of the junction unmatched. Germline CDR1 SGHRS, CDR2 YFSETQ. The CDR3 consists of 16 residues. The CDR3 sequence: CASSPGVTSGYNEQFF. The CDR3 DNA follows: TGCGCCAGCAGCCCTGGGGTGACTAGCGGGTACAATGAGCAGTTCTTC.

This chain's CDR3 is CAISEDFRSYNEQFF. CDR3 in DNA: TGTGCCATCAGTGAGGACTTCAGGTCCTACAATGAGCAGTTCTTC. V gene TRBV10-3 combines with J gene TRBJ2-1; no definite D call. The CDR3 sequence is 15 residues long. With 2 bases removed from V and 1 base from J, the gap between germline ends came to 9 bases. Germline V gives CDR1 ENHRY, CDR2 SYGVKD.

The V and J genes are TRBV20-1 and TRBJ1-4; no definite D call. The germline V gene has CDR1 DFQATT and CDR2 SNEGSKA (reference sequence). The CDR3 is 13 amino acids. V lost 4 bases, J lost 8 bases, and 14 bases lay in between. CDR3 DNA sequence: TGCAGTGCTACTTCCCGGAGAGGAGAAAAACTGTTTTTT. It specifies CSATSRRGEKLFF.

CDR3 protein: CASQTLAGFNEQFF. In nucleotides, the CDR3 is TGTGCCAGCCAGACACTAGCGGGATTCAATGAGCAGTTCTTC. V and J are TRBV11-2 and TRBJ2-1; 10 nucleotides match TRBD2. The CDR3 length is 14 residues. V shed 8 bases and J 6 bases; nucleotides not matched to a gene: 7. Germline CDR1 SGHAT, CDR2 FQNNGV.

The chain links TRBV2 to TRBJ2-3, with 13 bases identical to TRBD2. With V trimmed by 6 bases and J by 0 bases, 0 bases remained unmatched. CDR1 SNHLY and CDR2 FYNNEI come from the germline V gene. CDR3 length equals 15 residues. The CDR3 sequence is CASRGLAGSTDTQYF. The DNA for the CDR3 is TGTGCCAGCAGGGGACTAGCGGGAAGCACAGATACGCAGTATTTT.

This clonotype was detected ten times or more. This rearrangement joins TRBV29-1 to TRBJ2-7; possibly TRBD2 for D (6 bases). Germline V gene lookup returns CDR1 SQVTM and CDR2 ANQGSEA. V dropped 3 bases and J dropped 5 bases, with 8 bases sitting between them. The length of the CDR3 is 11 residues. The CDR3 DNA reads as TGCAGCGTTGAGGGCGGGGACGAGCAGTACTTC. This codes for CSVEGGDEQYF.

This clonotype was counted a few times. The gene calls are TRBV28 and TRBJ1-1, with 7 positions matching TRBD1. Losses at the gene ends were 6 bases for V and 4 bases for J; bases not matched to a gene: 5. Germline assignment: CDR1 MDHEN and CDR2 SYDVKM. CDR3 length: 13 residues. The CDR3 reads CASRDTGVTEAFF. In DNA, the CDR3 is TGTGCCAGCAGGGATACAGGGGTCACTGAAGCTTTCTTT.

The rearrangement uses TRBV7-2 and TRBJ2-1; TRBD2 matches 7 bases. CDR1 SGHTA and CDR2 FQGNSA come from the germline V gene. CDR3 length equals 16 residues. The ends lost 0 bases at V and 11 bases at J; junction bases unmatched: 13. CDR3 residues: CASSLARRRAAGQQFF. CDR3 nucleotide sequence: TGTGCCAGCAGCTTAGCGCGAAGAAGAGCAGCGGGACAGCAGTTCTTC.

The J gene is TRBJ2-5, the V gene TRBV20-1; TRBD2 aligns across 11 bases. CDR1 and CDR2 from the germline V gene are DFQATT and SNEGSKA (reference sequence). The CDR3 covers 16 residues. With V trimmed by 3 bases and J by 2 bases, 8 bases remained unmatched. CDR3 amino acids: CSARPPGTSGQETQYF. The DNA of the CDR3 is TGCAGTGCTAGGCCACCCGGGACTAGCGGACAAGAGACCCAGTACTTC.

This clonotype was detected a few times. The V call is TRBV5-1, the J call TRBJ2-7; D remains ambiguous. This CDR3 has 14 amino acids. V was pared by 0 bases and J by 6 bases, with 13 bases between. Germline CDR1 SGHRS, CDR2 YFSETQ. In DNA, the CDR3 is TGCGCCAGCAGCTTGGCCGGGCAAGTTGGCGAGCAGTACTTC. Its protein is CASSLAGQVGEQYF.

The chain recombines TRBV3-1 with TRBJ2-7; TRBD2 matches at 11 bases. This CDR3 is built from 16 residues. Germline CDR1 and CDR2: LGHDT and YNNKEL (reference sequence). V was pared by 4 bases and J by 2 bases, with 7 bases of the junction left unmatched. The CDR3 DNA follows: TGTGCCAGCAGCCGACCTCTAGCGGGAGGCGCCTACGAGCAGTACTTC. It specifies CASSRPLAGGAYEQYF.

The CDR3 protein is CASSLVRGPNTGELFF. Here the CDR3 DNA reads TGTGCCAGCAGCTTAGTGCGGGGTCCGAACACCGGGGAGCTGTTTTTT. The chain couples TRBV7-7 to TRBJ2-2; possible D gene TRBD2, 6 bases. V was shortened by 1 base and J by 0 bases, with 9 bases between the two germline ends. This CDR3 region has 16 residues. The germline V gene has CDR1 SSHAT and CDR2 FNYEAQ (reference sequence).

The chain joins TRBV6-4 to TRBJ2-3; 8 nucleotides agree with TRBD2. The germline V gene has CDR1 MRHNA and CDR2 SNTAGT. The CDR3 covers 15 residues. CDR3 loop: CATALPLPPSGTQYF. The CDR3 nucleotides are TGTGCAACCGCACTCCCATTACCCCCTAGCGGGACGCAGTATTTT.

V usage is TRBV7-2 and J usage is TRBJ1-1, with TRBD1 matching over 7 bases. The CDR3 runs 14 residues. V lost 4 bases and J lost 5; bases outside the gene matches: 7. Per germline, CDR1 SGHTA and CDR2 FQGNSA. In nucleotides, the CDR3 is TGTGCCAGCAGCTCGACAGGGATTAGAACTGAAGCTTTCTTT. The encoded protein is CASSSTGIRTEAFF.

The V call is TRBV5-6, the J call TRBJ2-7, with D unclear. Germline loops: CDR1 SGHDT, CDR2 YYEEEE. The V end was cut by 0 bases, the J end by 5 bases, with 9 bases between. The CDR3 is 13 amino acids. The CDR3 spells CASSLGPTDEQYF. The CDR3 coding sequence is TGTGCCAGCAGCTTGGGTCCGACTGACGAGCAGTACTTC. Complete variable domain (other parts from reference TRBV5-6 and TRBJ2-7): DAGVTQSPTHLIKTRGQQVTLRCSPKSGHDTVSWYQQALGQGPQFIFQYYEEEERQRGNFPDRFSGHQFPNYSSELNVNALLLGDSALYLCASSLGPTDEQYFGPGTRLTVT.